This T cell receptor beta chain originates from a study of PD-1 blockade in mismatch repair-deficient tumors. The wider study: Patients had approximately 12 mismatch repair-deficient cancer types and were previously treated and progressing.

Trimming removed 1 base from V and 6 bases from J; junction bases left unmatched: 5. The CDR3 has 14 residues. Germline loops: CDR1 SGHVS, CDR2 FNYEAQ. A few pembrolizumab responders had their TCRs sequenced. This clone has only one observation. Libraries were prepared by immunoSEQ multiplex PCR; TCRdb keeps only in-frame clonotypes and omits some of them. The table lists roughly 130,000 clones, 85% to 90% of them singletons. The chain joins TRBV7-6 to TRBJ2-7, with 8 nucleotides matching TRBD1. The receptor's source is an adult with mismatch repair-deficient cancer. Sequenced material: peripheral blood, taken 72 weeks after starting pembrolizumab. The CDR3 region has the DNA TGTGCCAGCAGCTTAGGGACAGGGTCGCGCGAGCAGTACTTC. It codes for CASSLGTGSREQYF.